This is a list of T cell receptor beta chains from one sample in a study of cytomegalovirus exposure and HLA in healthy donors. Sequencing was performed with immunoSEQ multiplex PCR; in TCRdb, only in-frame clones are kept and a portion is missing. The repertoire includes more than 100,000 clones, 76% of them detected once, and around 10% sits in the top ten. Sequencing was performed on PBMCs. The receptor source for this set is a young woman in good health and CMV-seropositive. CDR3s include the opening cysteine and the closing phenylalanine or tryptophan. Each record gives: D gene, V gene, CDR3 protein. The D gene is left open where the match is weak.

>NA|TRBV28
CASSFRQFNQPQHF
>NA|TRBV2
CAGEGPRRTEAFF
>NA|TRBV13
CASSLSSYEQYF
>NA|TRBV7-6
CASSFGGTYNEQFF
>NA|TRBV7-3
CASSLRGQEGSPLHF
>TRBD2|TRBV7-9
CASSPTGGRLFNEQFF
>NA|TRBV6-1
CASGAYRETEAFF
>NA|TRBV27
CASSLFHWSWPPSAFF
>NA|TRBV6-6
CASLAGPNQPQHF
>NA|TRBV5-1
CASSYGGAGGPYEQYF
>NA|TRBV11-2
CASSPLRGNREKLFF
>NA|TRBV10-3
CAISGDAVGEEKLFF
>TRBD1|TRBV5-1
CASSPLDRVGGSDGYTF
>NA|TRBV5-1
CASTEDSYEQYF
>NA|TRBV25-1
CASSDRGPNTGELFF
>NA|TRBV5-4
CASSLGRGSYEQYF
>NA|TRBV4-2
CASSPTSGGDSNQPQHF
>TRBD2|TRBV30
CAWTGLAGVADTQYF
>TRBD2|TRBV6-6
CASSYPPSGPTDTQYF
>TRBD1|TRBV12-5
CASGSTPGTGHLNEKLFF
>NA|TRBV7-2
CASSLTGVQETQYF
>TRBD2|TRBV2
CASSGGVLAGGSSTDTQYF
>TRBD1|TRBV7-6
CASSWELTGDQETQYF
>NA|TRBV4-2
CASSAGDWSSYNEQFF
>NA|TRBV9
CASSVEPRVNTEAFF
>TRBD1|TRBV6-6
CASSYGVGQGDEKLFF